Listed here are 27 T cell receptor beta chains from one sample, sequenced in a study of shared clonotypes between healthy human individuals. Sequencing was performed with immunoSEQ multiplex PCR; in TCRdb, only in-frame clones are kept and a portion is missing. The sample holds about 490,000 clones; 78% are singletons and the top ten take approximately 12%. Sequencing was performed on PBMCs. The origin of the receptors is a woman aged 40 to 50 in good health. Some clones in this sample may be carry-over from other donors' samples.

This clone has only one observation. CDR3 DNA sequence: TGTGCCAGTAGTATAGTAGGCCAGACCCAGTACTTC. Encoded protein: CASSIVGQTQYF. The chain employs TRBV19 and TRBJ2-5, with unresolved D. Between the trimmed V and J ends, which lost 1 base and 6 bases, there was a span of 6 bases. Germline loops: CDR1 LNHDA, CDR2 SQIVND (reference sequence). The CDR3 totals 12 residues.

The CDR3 protein is CASSLEQGGGPDTQYF. The CDR3 DNA is TGCGCCAGCAGCTTGGAGCAAGGGGGAGGTCCAGATACGCAGTATTTT. The chain couples TRBV5-1 to TRBJ2-3; perhaps D is TRBD1 or TRBD2 (6 bases each). The CDR3 covers 16 residues. Per germline, CDR1 SGHRS and CDR2 YFSETQ. Trimming pared 0 bases from V and 4 bases from J, leaving 15 bases between.

V usage is TRBV7-2 and J usage is TRBJ2-1; no reliable D call. V lost 5 bases and J lost 7, with 6 bases in between. The CDR3 length is 11 residues. The germline V gene encodes CDR1 SGHTA and CDR2 FQGNSA. As DNA, the CDR3 is TGTGCCAGCAGCCCGCCTAATGAGCAGTTCTTC. This codes for CASSPPNEQFF. Variable domain in full (rest from reference TRBV7-2 and TRBJ2-1): GAGVSQSPSNKVTEKGKDVELRCDPISGHTALYWYRQSLGQGLEFLIYFQGNSAPDKSGLPSDRFSAERTGGSVSTLTIQRTQQEDSAVYLCASSPPNEQFFGPGTRLTVL.

The J gene is TRBJ2-7, the V gene TRBV28; D perhaps matches TRBD2 (5 bases). V lost 4 bases and J 3 bases, leaving 19 bases between the germline ends. Germline CDR1 is MDHEN and CDR2 is SYDVKM. This CDR3 has 16 residues. The CDR3 nucleotides are TGTGCCAGCAGTTCCTGGACCACCCGGGCGGGCTACGAGCAGTACTTC. Residues: CASSSWTTRAGYEQYF.

The CDR3 DNA sequence: TGTGCCAGCAGGTCCATAAGGGACTTCACCGGGGAGCTGTTTTTT. Amino acids: CASRSIRDFTGELFF. The chain combines TRBV5-6 with TRBJ2-2; D perhaps matches TRBD2 (6 bases). CDR3 length: 15 amino acids. The V gene's germline CDR1 is SGHDT and CDR2 YYEEEE. V was clipped by 5 bases and J by 4 bases, with 15 bases between them. The variable domain in full, with the rest retrieved from reference TRBV5-6 and TRBJ2-2, is DAGVTQSPTHLIKTRGQQVTLRCSPKSGHDTVSWYQQALGQGPQFIFQYYEEEERQRGNFPDRFSGHQFPNYSSELNVNALLLGDSALYLCASRSIRDFTGELFFGEGSRLTVL.

Only a few counts were recorded for this clone. The chain couples TRBV18 to TRBJ2-7; either TRBD1 or TRBD2 may supply D (5 bases each). CDR1 is KGHSH and CDR2 is LQKENI in the germline V gene. The germline V and J ends were trimmed by 3 bases and 6 bases, with 9 bases remaining between them. CDR3 length: 12 amino acids. This CDR3 reads CASSPQGAEQYF. The DNA for the CDR3 is TGTGCCAGCTCACCCCAGGGAGCCGAGCAGTACTTC. The full variable domain, completed using reference TRBV18 and TRBJ2-7, is NAGVMQNPRHLVRRRGQEARLRCSPMKGHSHVYWYRQLPEEGLKFMVYLQKENIIDESGMPKERFSAEFPKEGPSILRIQQVVRGDSAAYFCASSPQGAEQYFGPGTRLTVT.

This clone was seen only once. The V and J genes are TRBV7-2 and TRBJ2-6, with 7 bases fitting TRBD1. The V gene's germline CDR1 is SGHTA and CDR2 FQGNSA. The CDR3 length is 16 residues. The trim removed 4 bases at V and 3 bases at J, leaving 6 bases unmatched. CDR3 amino acids: CASSSQTGFGANVLTF. The CDR3, as DNA: TGTGCCAGCAGCTCACAGACAGGGTTTGGGGCCAACGTCCTGACTTTC. Full variable domain (outside the CDR3, taken from reference TRBV7-2 and TRBJ2-6): GAGVSQSPSNKVTEKGKDVELRCDPISGHTALYWYRQSLGQGLEFLIYFQGNSAPDKSGLPSDRFSAERTGGSVSTLTIQRTQQEDSAVYLCASSSQTGFGANVLTFGAGSRLTVL.

Points on this clone: A read error may explain this, as a much larger clone is one base away. This sequence joins TRBV27 and TRBJ2-1; no clear D. Germline V lookup: CDR1 MNHEY, CDR2 SMNVEV (reference sequence). The CDR3 is 11 residues long. Between the trimmed V and J ends, which lost 4 bases and 3 bases, there was a span of 1 base. CDR3 residues: CASSYYNEQFF. The CDR3 region has the DNA TGTGCCAGCAGTTACTACAATGAGCAGTTCTTC.

This clone was detected only a few times. The chain links TRBV28 to TRBJ2-4; no clear D. This CDR3 spans 13 amino acids. Between the trimmed V and J ends, which lost 6 bases and 6 bases, there was a span of 12 bases. Germline loops: CDR1 MDHEN, CDR2 SYDVKM. The CDR3 DNA reads TGTGCCAGCAGGAGGAAATCAAGAAACATTCAGTACTTC. This sequence encodes CASRRKSRNIQYF.

The rearrangement joins TRBV5-6 to TRBJ2-2; D is ambiguous. CDR3 length: 17 amino acids. V lost 2 bases, J lost 0 bases, and 14 bases lay in between. The germline CDR1 and CDR2 sequences are SGHDT and YYEEEE. The CDR3 DNA sequence: TGTGCCAGCAGCTTCGGGCCCCAAAGTACGAACACCGGGGAGCTGTTTTTT. The encoded protein is CASSFGPQSTNTGELFF. The full variable domain, with the rest looked up from reference TRBV5-6 and TRBJ2-2, is DAGVTQSPTHLIKTRGQQVTLRCSPKSGHDTVSWYQQALGQGPQFIFQYYEEEERQRGNFPDRFSGHQFPNYSSELNVNALLLGDSALYLCASSFGPQSTNTGELFFGEGSRLTVL.

V usage is TRBV6-5 and J usage is TRBJ2-7, with 9 bases that match TRBD2. V lost 5 bases and J lost 5; bases outside the gene matches: 4. The CDR3 consists of 13 residues. In germline, CDR1 is MNHEY, CDR2 SVGAGI. CDR3 protein: CASSPGTSNEQYF. CDR3 sequence (DNA): TGTGCCAGCAGTCCCGGGACTAGCAACGAGCAGTACTTC.

V usage is TRBV4-2 and J usage is TRBJ1-2; no firm D call. CDR1 LGHNA and CDR2 YNFKEQ come from the germline V gene. The ends were cut back, 1 base at V and 9 bases at J, with 18 bases in the middle. This CDR3 is 15 amino acids long. The chain's CDR3 is CASSQGARVLWSYTF. The CDR3 DNA sequence: TGTGCCAGCAGCCAAGGGGCCCGGGTGCTATGGAGCTACACCTTC.

This clone was observed a single time. The chain recombines TRBV29-1 with TRBJ2-3, with D maybe TRBD2 (5 bases). Germline CDR1 SQVTM, CDR2 ANQGSEA. CDR3 size: 14 residues. Trimming took off 7 bases at V and 1 base at J, with 15 bases between the two ends. Here the CDR3 DNA reads TGCAGCGCGGCGGGTCTTGTTGGCACAGATACGCAGTATTTT. Amino acids: CSAAGLVGTDTQYF.

This clone was found a few times. This chain uses TRBV2 with TRBJ1-1; D is perhaps TRBD1 (5 bases). V was clipped by 6 bases and J by 1 base, with 12 bases between them. Per the germline V gene, CDR1 is SNHLY and CDR2 is FYNNEI. The length of the CDR3 is 14 residues. DNA for the CDR3: TGTGCCAGCAGGTTAGGGGAGGGGAACACTGAAGCTTTCTTT. This translates into CASRLGEGNTEAFF.

This clone was seen many times. This CDR3 is also generated by other DNA sequences in the sample. The V call is TRBV6-1, the J call TRBJ2-1, with TRBD2 identical over 8 bases. Germline CDR1 MNHNS, CDR2 SASEGT. The CDR3 covers 15 residues. Trimming removed 3 bases from V and 4 bases from J; junction bases left unmatched: 5. The CDR3 bases are TGTGCCAGCAGTGATGAAGCGGGAGAGTACAATGAGCAGTTCTTC. The encoded protein is CASSDEAGEYNEQFF.

The rearrangement joins TRBV2 to TRBJ2-2, with 8 bases aligning to TRBD2. CDR3 length equals 16 residues. V shed 11 bases, J shed 5 bases, and the junction held 16 bases outside the gene matches. Germline CDR1 SNHLY, CDR2 FYNNEI. Here the CDR3 DNA reads TGTGCCGGCATTCTCTCAGCGGGAGCCAAAACCGGGGAGCTGTTTTTT. Its translation: CAGILSAGAKTGELFF.

This clone was picked up one time. A far more abundant clone sits one base away, making this likely a read error. The sample contains more than one DNA sequence encoding this CDR3. The chain recombines TRBV4-3 with TRBJ2-7, with D possibly TRBD1 on 5 matching bases. The CDR3 contains 15 residues. Germline V gene data show CDR1 as LGHNA and CDR2 as YSLEER. As DNA, the CDR3 is TGCGCCAGCAGTCAAGATACCCAGGGCCCCTACGAGCAGTACTTC. Translation gives CASSQDTQGPYEQYF.

The chain has TRBV14 and TRBJ2-1; possible D gene TRBD1, 6 bases. Trimming removed 4 bases at V and 2 bases at J, with 18 bases between. Germline loops: CDR1 SGHDN, CDR2 FVKESK. The CDR3 is 17 amino acids. The CDR3 sequence: CASSLSLGGAAYNEQFF. The CDR3 nucleotides read TGTGCCAGCAGCCTATCACTAGGGGGAGCCGCCTACAATGAGCAGTTCTTC.

The rearrangement joins TRBV10-3 to TRBJ2-7; TRBD2 matches 7 bases. Germline CDR1 is ENHRY and CDR2 is SYGVKD. This CDR3 has 14 residues. V lost 5 bases, J lost 0 bases, and 4 bases stayed unmatched. The CDR3 spells CAISSSGNSYEQYF. The CDR3, as DNA: TGTGCCATCAGTTCTAGCGGAAACTCCTACGAGCAGTACTTC.

Written as DNA, the CDR3 is TGTGCCAGTAGTAACACAGATACGCAGTATTTT. This sequence encodes CASSNTDTQYF. The rearrangement uses TRBV19 and TRBJ2-3; the D is unclear. Trimming left V 4 bases short and J 2 bases short, with 1 base between. Germline CDR1 LNHDA, CDR2 SQIVND (reference sequence). This CDR3 has 11 residues.

Details on this clone: A much larger clone differs by one base, so this may be a read error. The sample carries other DNA sequences with the same CDR3. The V call is TRBV5-1, the J call TRBJ2-7, with 8 nucleotides matching TRBD2. The V gene's germline CDR1 is SGHRS and CDR2 YFSETQ. The ends lost 1 base at V and 5 bases at J; junction bases unmatched: 8. There are 15 residues in the CDR3. CDR3: CASSLSSGGPHEQYF. The DNA of the CDR3 is TGCGCCAGCAGCTTGTCCTCGGGAGGGCCCCACGAGCAGTACTTC.

This chain joins TRBV6-6 and TRBJ2-7, with 10 bases lining up with TRBD2. V gave up 6 bases and J gave up 5 bases; unmatched junction bases: 10. CDR3 size: 15 residues. CDR1 MNHNY and CDR2 SVGAGI come from the germline V gene (reference sequence). The CDR3 region is CASSPILAGGDEQYF. CDR3 DNA: TGTGCCAGCAGCCCCATTTTAGCGGGAGGTGACGAGCAGTACTTC.

Points on this clone: Distinct nucleotide sequences in the sample also encode this CDR3. The chain combines TRBV19 with TRBJ2-5; 7 bases agree with TRBD1. This CDR3 has 14 residues. Losses at the gene ends were 1 base for V and 1 base for J; bases not matched to a gene: 0. From germline, CDR1 is LNHDA and CDR2 SQIVND (reference sequence). The CDR3 loop reads CASSIGQGQETQYF. CDR3 nucleotides: TGTGCCAGTAGTATAGGACAGGGCCAAGAGACCCAGTACTTC. Full variable domain (missing parts from reference TRBV19 and TRBJ2-5): DGGITQSPKYLFRKEGQNVTLSCEQNLNHDAMYWYRQDPGQGLRLIYYSQIVNDFQKGDIAEGYSVSREKKESFPLTVTSAQKNPTAFYLCASSIGQGQETQYFGPGTRLLVL.

On this clone itself: The sample has other DNA sequences that encode this CDR3 too. The chain recombines TRBV18 with TRBJ2-3, with no clear D. The CDR3 is made up of 12 amino acids. Deletions cut 6 bases from V and 2 bases from J, with 6 bases between. Per germline, CDR1 KGHSH and CDR2 LQKENI. The chain's CDR3 is CASSPDTDTQYF. In DNA, the CDR3 is TGTGCCAGCTCCCCGGACACAGATACGCAGTATTTT.

The genes are TRBV7-2 and TRBJ1-4; D gene unclear. The germline V gene encodes CDR1 SGHTA and CDR2 FQGNSA. The CDR3 spans 16 residues. Deletions cut 3 bases from V and 4 bases from J, with 15 bases between. The chain's CDR3 is CASSFSPGRLNEKLFF. The DNA for the CDR3 is TGTGCCAGCAGCTTTTCCCCCGGACGGCTTAATGAAAAACTGTTTTTT.

Note on this clone: Being one base from a much bigger clone, this may be a read error. This sequence joins TRBV5-8 and TRBJ1-1, with 8 bases that match TRBD1. The CDR3 extends over 14 amino acids. The V segment lost 4 bases and the J segment 1 base; nucleotides outside the gene matches: 3. Germline V gives CDR1 SGHTS, CDR2 YDEGEE. The CDR3 loop reads CASSAGTGNTEAFF. CDR3 bases: TGTGCCAGCAGCGCCGGGACAGGGAACACTGAAGCTTTCTTT.

This clone has more than one count but fewer than ten. V is TRBV29-1 and J is TRBJ1-1; 7 bases fit TRBD1. Germline V lookup: CDR1 SQVTM, CDR2 ANQGSEA. J was trimmed by 5 bases and V by 7 bases; bases with no gene match: 7. CDR3 length: 12 amino acids. CDR3 bases: TGCAGCGCCTTTTCAGGGGGTACTGAAGCTTTCTTT. Residues: CSAFSGGTEAFF.